This TCR beta chain is from a study of blood T cell repertoires in COVID-19. Source study methods: Cell counts per sample came from amplifying reference gene primers. The repertoire was sequenced with immunoSEQ multiplex PCR; TCRdb's copy has only in-frame clones and lacks some. Clonal size and the V and J genes are those of that table, whereas D and trimming came from the DNA. The sample carries more than 90,000 clones, approximately 87% recorded once. The CDR3 runs to 14 residues. V was pared by 6 bases and J by 1 base, with 5 bases of the junction left unmatched. The V gene's germline CDR1 is MRHNA and CDR2 SNTAGT.

The sequence was obtained from a woman in her twenties or thirties with acute or convalescent COVID-19. Source material: peripheral blood. The genes are TRBV6-4 and TRBJ1-1; 7 positions match TRBD1. The CDR3 loop is CASRLDRANTEAFF. The CDR3 nucleotides are TGTGCCAGCAGACTCGACAGGGCGAACACTGAAGCTTTCTTT.